This T cell receptor beta chain was recovered during a study of control samples from healthy donors and cancer patients. The protocol was immunoSEQ multiplex PCR, while the TCRdb copy is restricted to in-frame clones and leaves out a portion. The top ten clones hold approximately 0.7% of a sample with 150,000 to 200,000 clones, roughly 92% of them seen once. This clone was counted a single time. V was cut by 2 bases and J by 3 bases, with 17 bases left in between. This CDR3 region has 17 residues. Germline V CDR1 and CDR2: LGHDT, YNNKEL (reference sequence). The chain is built from TRBV3-1 (or the pseudogene TRBV3-2) and TRBJ1-3; the D gene is possibly TRBD1 (5 bases). The TCR comes from a woman aged 25 to 39 in good health. Specimen: blood. DNA for the CDR3: TGTGCCAGCAGCCAACCACTGGACACCCGGGGTGGAAACACCATATATTTT. It specifies CASSQPLDTRGGNTIYF.